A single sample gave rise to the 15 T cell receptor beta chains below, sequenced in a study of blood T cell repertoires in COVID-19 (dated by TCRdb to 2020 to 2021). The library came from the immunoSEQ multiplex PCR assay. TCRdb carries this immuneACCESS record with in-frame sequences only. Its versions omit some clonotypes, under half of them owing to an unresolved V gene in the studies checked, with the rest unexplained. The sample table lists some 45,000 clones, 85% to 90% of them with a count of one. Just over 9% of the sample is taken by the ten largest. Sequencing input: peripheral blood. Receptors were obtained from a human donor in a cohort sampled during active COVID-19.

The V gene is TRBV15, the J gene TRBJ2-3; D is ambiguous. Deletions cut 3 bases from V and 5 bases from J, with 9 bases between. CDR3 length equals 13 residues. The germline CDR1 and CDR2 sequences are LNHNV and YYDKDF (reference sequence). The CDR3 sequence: CATSSGELDTQYF. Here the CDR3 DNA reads TGTGCCACCAGCAGTGGAGAGTTAGATACGCAGTATTTT. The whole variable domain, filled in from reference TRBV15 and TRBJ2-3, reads DAMVIQNPRYQVTQFGKPVTLSCSQTLNHNVMYWYQQKSSQAPKLLFHYYDKDFNNEADTPDNFQSRRPNTSFCFLDIRSPGLGDTAMYLCATSSGELDTQYFGPGTRLTVL.

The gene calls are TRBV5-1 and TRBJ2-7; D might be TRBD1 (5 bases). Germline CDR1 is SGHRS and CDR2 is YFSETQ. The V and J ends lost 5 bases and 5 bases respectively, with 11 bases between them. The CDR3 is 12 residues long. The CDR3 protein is CASSPQGNEQYF. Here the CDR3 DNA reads TGCGCCAGCAGTCCTCAGGGAAACGAGCAGTACTTC.

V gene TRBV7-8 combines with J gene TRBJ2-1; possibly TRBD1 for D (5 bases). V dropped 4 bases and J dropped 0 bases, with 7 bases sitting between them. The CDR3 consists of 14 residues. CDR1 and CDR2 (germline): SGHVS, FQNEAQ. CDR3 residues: CASSSGYSYNEQFF. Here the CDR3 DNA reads TGTGCCAGCAGCTCAGGGTACTCCTACAATGAGCAGTTCTTC.

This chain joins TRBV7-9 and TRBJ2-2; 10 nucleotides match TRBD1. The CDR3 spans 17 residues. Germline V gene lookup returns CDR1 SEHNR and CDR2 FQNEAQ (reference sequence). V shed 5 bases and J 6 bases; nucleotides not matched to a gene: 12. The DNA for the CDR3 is TGTGCCAGCAGCCTCAGGACAGGGGGTTTTCGTTCCGGGGAGCTGTTTTTT. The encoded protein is CASSLRTGGFRSGELFF. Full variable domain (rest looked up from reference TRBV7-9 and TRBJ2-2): DTGVSQNPRHKITKRGQNVTFRCDPISEHNRLYWYRQTLGQGPEFLTYFQNEAQLEKSRLLSDRFSAERPKGSFSTLEIQRTEQGDSAMYLCASSLRTGGFRSGELFFGEGSRLTVL.

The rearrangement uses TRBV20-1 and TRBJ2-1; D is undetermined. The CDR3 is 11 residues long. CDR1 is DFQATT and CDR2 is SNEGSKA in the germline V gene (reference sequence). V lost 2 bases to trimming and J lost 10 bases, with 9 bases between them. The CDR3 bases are TGCAGTGCTAGATGGCGACAAGAGCAGTTCTTC. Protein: CSARWRQEQFF.

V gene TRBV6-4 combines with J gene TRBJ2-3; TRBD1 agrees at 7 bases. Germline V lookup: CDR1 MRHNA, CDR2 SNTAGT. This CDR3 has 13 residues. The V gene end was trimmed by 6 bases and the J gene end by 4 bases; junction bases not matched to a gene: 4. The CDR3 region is CASSETGPDTQYF. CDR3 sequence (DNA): TGTGCCAGCAGCGAGACAGGGCCAGATACGCAGTATTTT.

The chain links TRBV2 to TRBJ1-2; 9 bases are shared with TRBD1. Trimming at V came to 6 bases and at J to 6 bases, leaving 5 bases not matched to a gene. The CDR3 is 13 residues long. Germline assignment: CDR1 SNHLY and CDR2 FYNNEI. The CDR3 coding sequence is TGTGCCAGCAGAGCTACAGGGGGCAATGGCTACACCTTC. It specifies CASRATGGNGYTF.

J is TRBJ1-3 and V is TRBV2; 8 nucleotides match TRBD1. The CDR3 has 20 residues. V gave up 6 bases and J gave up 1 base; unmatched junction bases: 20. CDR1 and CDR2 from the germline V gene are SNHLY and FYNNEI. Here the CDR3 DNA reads TGTGCCAGCAGGGCCAGGGGGCCCCTGGCCCCTCCATCTTCTGGAAACACCATATATTTT. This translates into CASRARGPLAPPSSGNTIYF.

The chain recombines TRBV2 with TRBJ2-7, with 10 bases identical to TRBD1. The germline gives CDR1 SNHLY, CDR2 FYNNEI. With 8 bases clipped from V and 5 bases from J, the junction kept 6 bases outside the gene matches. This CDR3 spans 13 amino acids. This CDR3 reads CASRRQGAHEQYF. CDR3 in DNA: TGTGCCAGCCGGAGACAGGGGGCCCACGAGCAGTACTTC.

The CDR3, as DNA: TGTGCCAGCTCACCCGACAGGGGGATCGGCACCGGGGAGCTGTTTTTT. Amino acid sequence: CASSPDRGIGTGELFF. V usage is TRBV18 and J usage is TRBJ2-2, with 9 bases that match TRBD1. Germline V lookup: CDR1 KGHSH, CDR2 LQKENI. This CDR3 has 16 amino acids. V lost 3 bases and J lost 4; bases outside the gene matches: 6.

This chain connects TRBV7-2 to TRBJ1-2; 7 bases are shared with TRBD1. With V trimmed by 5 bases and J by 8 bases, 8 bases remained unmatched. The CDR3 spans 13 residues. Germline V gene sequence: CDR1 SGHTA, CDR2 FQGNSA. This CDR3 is CASSPGTVGGYTF. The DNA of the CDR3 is TGTGCCAGCAGCCCTGGGACAGTGGGGGGCTACACCTTC.

CDR3 bases: TGTGCCAGCAGCTCTGTGACAGGGCTAACCTCTGGGGCCAACGTCCTGACTTTC. Amino acids: CASSSVTGLTSGANVLTF. This chain connects TRBV5-4 to TRBJ2-6; 7 bases line up with TRBD1. V trimming: 3 bases; J trimming: 0 bases; junction bases outside the gene matches: 9. This CDR3 contains 18 residues. CDR1 is SGHNT and CDR2 is YYREEE in the germline V gene (reference sequence).

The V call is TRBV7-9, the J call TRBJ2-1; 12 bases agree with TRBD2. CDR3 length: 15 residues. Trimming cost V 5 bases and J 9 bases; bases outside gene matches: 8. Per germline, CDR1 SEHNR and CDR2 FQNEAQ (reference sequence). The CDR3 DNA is TGTGCCAGCAGCGATCTAGCGGGGGGGCTAATTGAGCAGTTCTTC. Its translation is CASSDLAGGLIEQFF. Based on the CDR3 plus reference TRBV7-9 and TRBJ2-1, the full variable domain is DTGVSQNPRHKITKRGQNVTFRCDPISEHNRLYWYRQTLGQGPEFLTYFQNEAQLEKSRLLSDRFSAERPKGSFSTLEIQRTEQGDSAMYLCASSDLAGGLIEQFFGPGTRLTVL.

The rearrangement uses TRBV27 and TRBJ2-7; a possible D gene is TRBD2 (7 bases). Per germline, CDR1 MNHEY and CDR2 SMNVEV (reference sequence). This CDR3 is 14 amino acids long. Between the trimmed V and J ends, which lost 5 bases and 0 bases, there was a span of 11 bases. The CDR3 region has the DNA TGTGCCAGCAGTAGGGGGGGGAGCTCCTACGAGCAGTACTTC. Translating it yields CASSRGGSSYEQYF.

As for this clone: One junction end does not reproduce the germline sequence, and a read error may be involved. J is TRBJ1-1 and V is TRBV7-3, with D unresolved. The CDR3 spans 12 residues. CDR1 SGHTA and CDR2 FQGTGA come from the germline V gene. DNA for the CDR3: TGTGCCAGCAGCCTAACTCGGGAGGAAGCTTTCTTT. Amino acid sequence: CASSLTREEAFF.